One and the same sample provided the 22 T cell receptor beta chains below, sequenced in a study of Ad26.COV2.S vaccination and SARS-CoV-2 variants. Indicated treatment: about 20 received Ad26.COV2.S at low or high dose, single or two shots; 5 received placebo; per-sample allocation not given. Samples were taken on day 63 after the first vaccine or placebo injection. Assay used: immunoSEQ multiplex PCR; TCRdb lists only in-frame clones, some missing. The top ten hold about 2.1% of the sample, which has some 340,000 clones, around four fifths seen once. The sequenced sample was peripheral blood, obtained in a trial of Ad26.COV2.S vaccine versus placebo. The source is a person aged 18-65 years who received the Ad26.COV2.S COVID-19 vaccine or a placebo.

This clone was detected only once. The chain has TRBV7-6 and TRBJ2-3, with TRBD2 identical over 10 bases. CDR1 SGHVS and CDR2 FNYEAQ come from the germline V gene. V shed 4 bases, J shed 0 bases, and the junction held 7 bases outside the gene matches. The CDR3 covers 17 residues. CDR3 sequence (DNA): TGTGCCAGCAGCTCCAGCAGCGGGGGGGTTAGCACAGATACGCAGTATTTT. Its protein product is CASSSSSGGVSTDTQYF.

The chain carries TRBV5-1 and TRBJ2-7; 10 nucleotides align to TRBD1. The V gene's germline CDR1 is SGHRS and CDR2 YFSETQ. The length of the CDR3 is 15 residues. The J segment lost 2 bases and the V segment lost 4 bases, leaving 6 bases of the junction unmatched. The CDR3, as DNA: TGCGCCAGCAGCGGGGGGACAGGGGACCCCTACGAGCAGTACTTC. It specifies CASSGGTGDPYEQYF.

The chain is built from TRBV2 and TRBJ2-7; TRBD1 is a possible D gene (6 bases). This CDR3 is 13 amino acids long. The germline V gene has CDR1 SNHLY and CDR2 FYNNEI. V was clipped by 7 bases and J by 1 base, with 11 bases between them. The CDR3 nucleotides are TGTGCCAGCAAATGGACAGTATCCTACGAGCAGTACTTC. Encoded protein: CASKWTVSYEQYF. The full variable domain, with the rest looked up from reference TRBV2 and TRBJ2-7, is EPEVTQTPSHQVTQMGQEVILRCVPISNHLYFYWYRQILGQKVEFLVSFYNNEISEKSEIFDDQFSVERPDGSNFTLKIRSTKLEDSAMYFCASKWTVSYEQYFGPGTRLTVT.

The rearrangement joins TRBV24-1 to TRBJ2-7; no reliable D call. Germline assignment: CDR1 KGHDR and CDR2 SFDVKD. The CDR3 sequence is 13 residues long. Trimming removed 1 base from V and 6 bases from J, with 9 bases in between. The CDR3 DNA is TGTGCCACCAGTGATTTTGGCAGATCCGAGCAGTACTTC. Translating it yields CATSDFGRSEQYF.

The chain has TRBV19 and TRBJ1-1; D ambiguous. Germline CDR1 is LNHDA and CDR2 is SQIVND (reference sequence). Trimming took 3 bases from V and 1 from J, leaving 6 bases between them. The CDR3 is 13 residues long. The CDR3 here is CASSIARNTEAFF. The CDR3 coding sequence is TGTGCCAGTAGTATCGCGAGGAACACTGAAGCTTTCTTT.

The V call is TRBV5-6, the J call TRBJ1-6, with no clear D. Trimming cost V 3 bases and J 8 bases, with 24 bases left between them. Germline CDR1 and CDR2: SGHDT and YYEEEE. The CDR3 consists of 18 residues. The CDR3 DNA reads TGTGCCAGCAGCTACGCCCGGACGGGTCCTGAAAGGTATTCACCCCTCCACTTT. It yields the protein CASSYARTGPERYSPLHF.

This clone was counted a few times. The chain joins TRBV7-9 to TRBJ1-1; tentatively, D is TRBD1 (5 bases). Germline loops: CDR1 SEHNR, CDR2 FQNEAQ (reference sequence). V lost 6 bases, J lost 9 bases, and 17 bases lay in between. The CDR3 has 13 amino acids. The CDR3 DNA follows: TGTGCCAGCAGTCCCCCGGGACCTCCGAAAGCTTTCTTT. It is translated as CASSPPGPPKAFF.

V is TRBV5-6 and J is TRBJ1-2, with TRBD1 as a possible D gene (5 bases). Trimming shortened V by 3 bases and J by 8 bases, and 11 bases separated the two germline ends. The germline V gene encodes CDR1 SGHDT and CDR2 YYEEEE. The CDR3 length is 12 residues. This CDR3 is CASSWGRGGYTF. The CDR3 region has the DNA TGTGCCAGCAGCTGGGGTAGGGGAGGCTACACCTTC.

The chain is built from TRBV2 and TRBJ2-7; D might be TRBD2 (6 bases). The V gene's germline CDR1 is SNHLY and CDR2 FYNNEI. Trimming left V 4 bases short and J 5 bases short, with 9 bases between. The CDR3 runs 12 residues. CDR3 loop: CASSVWGDEQYF. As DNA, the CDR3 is TGTGCCAGCAGTGTATGGGGGGACGAGCAGTACTTC.

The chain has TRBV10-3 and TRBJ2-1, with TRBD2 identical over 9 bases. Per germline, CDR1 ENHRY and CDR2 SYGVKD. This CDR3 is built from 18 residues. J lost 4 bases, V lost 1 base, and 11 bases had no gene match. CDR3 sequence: CAISELGVAGVTYNEQFF. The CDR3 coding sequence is TGTGCCATCAGTGAGTTGGGGGTAGCGGGGGTTACGTACAATGAGCAGTTCTTC.

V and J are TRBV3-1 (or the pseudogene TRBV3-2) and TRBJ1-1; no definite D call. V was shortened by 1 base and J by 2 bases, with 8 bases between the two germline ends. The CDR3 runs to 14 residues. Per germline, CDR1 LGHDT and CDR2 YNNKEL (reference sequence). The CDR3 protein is CASSQGRINTEAFF. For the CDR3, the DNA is TGTGCCAGCAGCCAAGGACGGATAAACACTGAAGCTTTCTTT.

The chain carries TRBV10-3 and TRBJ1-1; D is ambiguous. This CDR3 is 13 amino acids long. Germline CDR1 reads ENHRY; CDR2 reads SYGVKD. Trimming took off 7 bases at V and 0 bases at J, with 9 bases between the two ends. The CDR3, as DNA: TGTGCCATCACGGCCAGCTTGAACACTGAAGCTTTCTTT. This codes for CAITASLNTEAFF.

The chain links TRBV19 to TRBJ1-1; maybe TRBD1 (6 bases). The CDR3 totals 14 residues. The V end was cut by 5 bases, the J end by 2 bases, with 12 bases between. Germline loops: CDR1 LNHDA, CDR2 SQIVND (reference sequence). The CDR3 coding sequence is TGTGCCAGTAGTTTCCGGACAGACAACACTGAAGCTTTCTTT. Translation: CASSFRTDNTEAFF.

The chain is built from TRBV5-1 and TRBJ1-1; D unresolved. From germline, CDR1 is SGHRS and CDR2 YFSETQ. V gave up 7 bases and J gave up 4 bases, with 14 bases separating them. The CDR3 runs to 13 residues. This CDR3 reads CASAGSLGTEAFF. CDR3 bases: TGCGCCAGCGCGGGTTCGCTCGGCACTGAAGCTTTCTTT.

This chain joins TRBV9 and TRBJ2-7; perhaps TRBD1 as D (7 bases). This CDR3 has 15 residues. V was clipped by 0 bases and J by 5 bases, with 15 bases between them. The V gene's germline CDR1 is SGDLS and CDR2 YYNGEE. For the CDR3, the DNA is TGTGCCAGCAGCGTAGCAGACAGGGCTAGCGACGAGCAGTACTTC. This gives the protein CASSVADRASDEQYF.

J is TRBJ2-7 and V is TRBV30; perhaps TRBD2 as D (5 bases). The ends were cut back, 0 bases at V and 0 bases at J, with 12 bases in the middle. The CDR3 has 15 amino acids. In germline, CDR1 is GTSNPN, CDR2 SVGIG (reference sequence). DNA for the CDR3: TGTGCCTGGAGTGTACAGCGGCCTGTCTCCTACGAGCAGTACTTC. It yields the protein CAWSVQRPVSYEQYF.

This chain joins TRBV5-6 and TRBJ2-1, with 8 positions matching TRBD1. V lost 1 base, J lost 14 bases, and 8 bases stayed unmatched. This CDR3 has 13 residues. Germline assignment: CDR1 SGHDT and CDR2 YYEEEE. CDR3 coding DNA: TGTGCCAGCAGCTTGTACAGGGGGTTTCGAGAGTTCTTC. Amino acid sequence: CASSLYRGFREFF. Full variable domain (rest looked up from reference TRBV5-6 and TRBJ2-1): DAGVTQSPTHLIKTRGQQVTLRCSPKSGHDTVSWYQQALGQGPQFIFQYYEEEERQRGNFPDRFSGHQFPNYSSELNVNALLLGDSALYLCASSLYRGFREFFGPGTRLTVL.

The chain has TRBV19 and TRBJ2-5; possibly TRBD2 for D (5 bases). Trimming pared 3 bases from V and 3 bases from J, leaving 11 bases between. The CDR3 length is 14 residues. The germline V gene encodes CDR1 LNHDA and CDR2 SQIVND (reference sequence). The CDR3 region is CASSIPSREETQYF. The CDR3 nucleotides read TGTGCCAGTAGTATTCCTAGCCGCGAAGAGACCCAGTACTTC.

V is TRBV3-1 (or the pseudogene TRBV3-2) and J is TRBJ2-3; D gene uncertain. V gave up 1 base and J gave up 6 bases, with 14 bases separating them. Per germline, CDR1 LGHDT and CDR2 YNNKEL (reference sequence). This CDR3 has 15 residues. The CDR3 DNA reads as TGTGCCAGCAGCCAAGGAGGCGGTCCAAAGGATACGCAGTATTTT. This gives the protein CASSQGGGPKDTQYF.

CDR3 DNA: TGTGCCAGCAGCTTGGCCCCAGGGGGCCGGGATGAGCAGTTCTTC. Its translation is CASSLAPGGRDEQFF. The rearrangement uses TRBV5-5 and TRBJ2-1; 8 bases align to TRBD1. Per the germline V gene, CDR1 is SGHKS and CDR2 is YYEKEE (reference sequence). J was trimmed by 8 bases and V by 0 bases; bases with no gene match: 7. The length of the CDR3 is 15 residues.

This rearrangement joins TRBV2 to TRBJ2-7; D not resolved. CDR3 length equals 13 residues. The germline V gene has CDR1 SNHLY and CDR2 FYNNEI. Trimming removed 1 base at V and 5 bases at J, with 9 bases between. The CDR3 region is CASSEEKAHEQYF. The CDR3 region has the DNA TGTGCCAGCAGTGAAGAGAAGGCCCACGAGCAGTACTTC. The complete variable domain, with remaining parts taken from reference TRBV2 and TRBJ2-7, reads EPEVTQTPSHQVTQMGQEVILRCVPISNHLYFYWYRQILGQKVEFLVSFYNNEISEKSEIFDDQFSVERPDGSNFTLKIRSTKLEDSAMYFCASSEEKAHEQYFGPGTRLTVT.

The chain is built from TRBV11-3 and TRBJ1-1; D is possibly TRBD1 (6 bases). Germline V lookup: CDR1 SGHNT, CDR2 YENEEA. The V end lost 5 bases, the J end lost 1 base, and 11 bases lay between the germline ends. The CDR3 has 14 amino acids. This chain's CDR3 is CASSVKGGNTEAFF. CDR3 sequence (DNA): TGTGCCAGCAGCGTCAAAGGGGGGAACACTGAAGCTTTCTTT.